Listed here are 19 T cell receptor beta chains from one sample, sequenced in a study of shared clonotypes between healthy human individuals. The method was immunoSEQ multiplex PCR; TCRdb's version includes in-frame clones alone and lacks a portion of them. The sample lists around 690,000 clones, roughly 88% occurring once. The sample was memory CD8+ T cells from PBMCs. Subset: CD45RO+ cells pooled with CCR7-negative TemRA cells. These TCRs come from a man in his late teens or twenties in good health. Some clones in this sample may be carry-over from other donors' samples.

Here the CDR3 reads CASWGAGANVLTF. The CDR3 region has the DNA TGTGCCAGCTGGGGGGCCGGGGCCAACGTCCTGACTTTC. V gene TRBV11-2 combines with J gene TRBJ2-6; D assignment may be TRBD1 or TRBD2 (6 bases each). CDR1 is SGHAT, CDR2 FQNNGV, per germline. CDR3 length: 13 amino acids. The germline V and J ends were trimmed by 8 bases and 4 bases, with 9 bases remaining between them.

V is TRBV15 and J is TRBJ2-5, with D possibly being TRBD2 (6 bases). V lost 0 bases, J lost 2 bases, and 13 bases lay in between. The CDR3 runs 16 residues. The germline V gene has CDR1 LNHNV and CDR2 YYDKDF (reference sequence). CDR3 DNA: TGTGCCACCAGCAGAGATTCGATTGGGGGGCAAGAGACCCAGTACTTC. Its protein is CATSRDSIGGQETQYF.

The sample holds one count of this clone. The CDR3 region has the DNA TGTGCCAGCAGCTCGTGGACGGATCCCCCTTACAATGAGCAGTTCTTC. It translates to CASSSWTDPPYNEQFF. J is TRBJ2-1 and V is TRBV7-9; D uncertain. Trimming left V 4 bases short and J 4 bases short, with 17 bases between. The germline V gene encodes CDR1 SEHNR and CDR2 FQNEAQ (reference sequence). This CDR3 has 16 amino acids.

This clone came up a few times. The chain couples TRBV10-3 to TRBJ2-7, with 7 positions matching TRBD1. Losses at the gene ends were 8 bases for V and 3 bases for J; bases not matched to a gene: 4. This CDR3 comprises 12 residues. Per germline, CDR1 ENHRY and CDR2 SYGVKD. CDR3 protein: CAIEGGDYEQYF. The CDR3 DNA reads TGTGCCATCGAAGGGGGCGACTACGAGCAGTACTTC.

For this clone: The same CDR3 also results from other DNA sequences found in this sample. This rearrangement joins TRBV5-1 to TRBJ2-1; 10 bases agree with TRBD2. The CDR3 has 15 residues. The V segment lost 0 bases and the J segment 3 bases; nucleotides outside the gene matches: 0. Germline V gene data show CDR1 as SGHRS and CDR2 as YFSETQ. Here the CDR3 DNA reads TGCGCCAGCAGCTTGGGACTAGCGGGCTACAATGAGCAGTTCTTC. Protein product: CASSLGLAGYNEQFF.

J is TRBJ2-7 and V is TRBV11-2, with 9 bases aligning to TRBD1. The CDR3 length is 17 residues. After removal of 5 bases from V and 5 bases from J, the junction contained 16 bases not matched to a gene. Germline CDR1 SGHAT, CDR2 FQNNGV. This CDR3 is CASSPGPGQGIYDEQYF. CDR3 sequence (DNA): TGTGCCAGCAGCCCGGGGCCGGGACAGGGTATATACGACGAGCAGTACTTC.

This clone appeared once. The CDR3 DNA reads TGTGCCTGGAGGGGACAGGGGGACTACGAGCAGTACTTC. As protein: CAWRGQGDYEQYF. The V and J genes are TRBV30 and TRBJ2-7, with 11 bases that match TRBD1. Germline V gene lookup returns CDR1 GTSNPN and CDR2 SVGIG (reference sequence). The CDR3 extends over 13 amino acids. V was clipped by 3 bases and J by 3 bases; unmatched bases: 1.

The rearrangement links TRBV11-1 to TRBJ2-3, with D possibly being TRBD1 (6 bases). Germline V gene data show CDR1 as SGHAT and CDR2 as FQDESV (reference sequence). This CDR3 has 18 amino acids. The V and J ends lost 4 bases and 0 bases respectively, with 20 bases between them. CDR3 coding DNA: TGTGCCAGCAGCTACAAAAAGACAGGCGCCCCTAGCACAGATACGCAGTATTTT. Protein: CASSYKKTGAPSTDTQYF.

The chain is built from TRBV9 and TRBJ2-3; D unclear. The V gene lost 4 bases and the J gene lost 3 bases, with 6 bases spanning the gap. The CDR3 length is 12 residues. Germline CDR1 SGDLS, CDR2 YYNGEE. As DNA, the CDR3 is TGTGCCAGCAGCCCGTATACAGATACGCAGTATTTT. As protein: CASSPYTDTQYF.

The chain carries TRBV10-3 and TRBJ2-2, with unresolved D. Germline lookup yields CDR1 ENHRY and CDR2 SYGVKD. Trimming shortened V by 5 bases and J by 0 bases, and 7 bases separated the two germline ends. CDR3 length equals 14 residues. CDR3: CAISLDPNTGELFF. The CDR3 nucleotides read TGTGCCATCAGTTTAGACCCGAACACCGGGGAGCTGTTTTTT.

The chain carries TRBV5-6 and TRBJ2-7; D is uncertain. V lost 3 bases and J lost 8, with 18 bases in between. CDR3 length equals 14 residues. Germline V CDR1 and CDR2: SGHDT, YYEEEE. The CDR3 sequence is CASSSFPPSQKQYF. CDR3 coding DNA: TGTGCCAGCAGCTCGTTCCCCCCCTCACAGAAGCAGTACTTC.

DNA of the CDR3: TGTGCCAGCAGCCCCACACCTACCCTGTGGGCGGGAGCCCCCAATGAGCAGTTCTTC. Translation: CASSPTPTLWAGAPNEQFF. V usage is TRBV7-9 and J usage is TRBJ2-1; TRBD2 agrees at 7 bases. The length of the CDR3 is 19 residues. The germline V gene has CDR1 SEHNR and CDR2 FQNEAQ (reference sequence). V lost 5 bases to trimming and J lost 6 bases; unmatched junction nucleotides: 22.

This chain joins TRBV2 and TRBJ2-5; 14 bases agree with TRBD2. With V trimmed by 5 bases and J by 2 bases, 4 bases remained unmatched. The CDR3 has 16 residues. The germline CDR1 and CDR2 sequences are SNHLY and FYNNEI. The CDR3 DNA is TGTGCCAGCAGTCCAAGACTAGCGGGAGGGCAAGAGACCCAGTACTTC. It translates to CASSPRLAGGQETQYF.

This sequence joins TRBV28 and TRBJ2-3, with D uncertain. Trimming left V 2 bases short and J 2 bases short, with 11 bases between. In germline, CDR1 is MDHEN, CDR2 SYDVKM. The CDR3 length is 15 residues. CDR3 residues: CASSLVTIPTDTQYF. DNA for the CDR3: TGTGCCAGCAGTTTAGTCACCATTCCCACAGATACGCAGTATTTT.

The table lists this clone with a count of one. The rearrangement uses TRBV27 and TRBJ2-1; 12 bases map to TRBD1. With 7 bases clipped from V and 6 bases from J, the junction kept 4 bases outside the gene matches. The length of the CDR3 is 14 residues. The germline V gene has CDR1 MNHEY and CDR2 SMNVEV (reference sequence). The CDR3 loop reads CASTAGQGANEQFF. CDR3 in DNA: TGTGCCAGCACCGCGGGACAGGGGGCCAATGAGCAGTTCTTC.

This chain joins TRBV11-2 and TRBJ2-7; TRBD1 might be the D (5 bases). Per germline, CDR1 SGHAT and CDR2 FQNNGV. This CDR3 is built from 14 residues. Trimming stripped 6 bases from V and 5 bases from J, with 17 bases between. The CDR3, as DNA: TGTGCCAGCAGTACACTCCGGCAGGGCCACGAGCAGTACTTC. Its protein is CASSTLRQGHEQYF.

This sequence joins TRBV11-2 and TRBJ2-1, with TRBD2 matching over 10 bases. CDR1 is SGHAT and CDR2 is FQNNGV in the germline V gene. The CDR3 extends over 17 amino acids. V lost 1 base and J lost 4; bases outside the gene matches: 7. CDR3 in DNA: TGTGCCAGCAGCTTAGGGATACTAGCGGGACCTTACAATGAGCAGTTCTTC. Its translation is CASSLGILAGPYNEQFF.

The chain is built from TRBV5-1 and TRBJ2-7, with a tentative D call TRBD1 (6 bases). Germline V gene lookup returns CDR1 SGHRS and CDR2 YFSETQ. This CDR3 is 15 amino acids long. Trimming took 4 bases from V and 0 from J, leaving 14 bases between them. CDR3 loop: CASSADRLLSYEQYF. CDR3 DNA: TGCGCCAGCAGCGCCGACAGGCTTCTCTCCTACGAGCAGTACTTC.

The chain couples TRBV19 to TRBJ2-2; D possibly corresponds to TRBD1 (5 bases). This CDR3 has 16 residues. The V end lost 7 bases, the J end lost 4 bases, and 19 bases lay between the germline ends. Germline V lookup: CDR1 LNHDA, CDR2 SQIVND (reference sequence). The CDR3 DNA follows: TGTGCCAGTACCGAGACAGATCGTGGGGTCACCGGGGAGCTGTTTTTT. This encodes CASTETDRGVTGELFF.